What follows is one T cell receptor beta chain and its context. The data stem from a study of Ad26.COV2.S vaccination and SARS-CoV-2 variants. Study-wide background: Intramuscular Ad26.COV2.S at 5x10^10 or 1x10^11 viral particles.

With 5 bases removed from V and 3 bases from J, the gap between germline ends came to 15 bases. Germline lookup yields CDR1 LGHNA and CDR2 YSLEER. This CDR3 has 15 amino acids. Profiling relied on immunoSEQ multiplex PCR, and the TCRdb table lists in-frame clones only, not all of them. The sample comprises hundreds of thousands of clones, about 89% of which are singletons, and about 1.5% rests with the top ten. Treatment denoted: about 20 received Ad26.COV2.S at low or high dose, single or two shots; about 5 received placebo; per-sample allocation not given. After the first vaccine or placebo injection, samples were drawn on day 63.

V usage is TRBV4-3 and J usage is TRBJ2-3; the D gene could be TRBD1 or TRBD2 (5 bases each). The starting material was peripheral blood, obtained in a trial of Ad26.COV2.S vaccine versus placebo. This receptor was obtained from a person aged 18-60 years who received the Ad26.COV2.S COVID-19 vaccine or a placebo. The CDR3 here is CASSYYRDQTDTQYF. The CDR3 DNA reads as TGCGCCAGCAGCTATTACCGGGACCAGACAGATACGCAGTATTTT.